Many counts were recorded for the clone carrying this T cell receptor (beta chain). The V and J ends lost 2 bases and 3 bases respectively, with 13 bases between them. Germline V gives CDR1 GTSNPN, CDR2 SVGIG (reference sequence). CDR3 length: 14 amino acids. These data are taken from a study of CD8+CD57+ T cells in acquired aplastic anemia. Profiles of TCR beta VDJ and CDR3 were generated from a genomic DNA template. TCRdb independently ran MiXCR on the reads; one entry per CDR3 protein. The sample carries 250,000 to 350,000 distinct CDR3 sequences, around 60% recorded once. The chain recombines TRBV30 with TRBJ1-1; TRBD1 might be the D (6 bases). This sequence originates from a human donor with severe aplastic anemia or a healthy control (not recorded which). The sequenced sample consisted of sorted CD4+, CD8+, or CD8+CD57+ T cells (not recorded which) from PBMCs. The DNA of the CDR3 is TGTGCCTGGAGTCCGGACAGACCTTACACTGAAGCTTTCTTT. It specifies CAWSPDRPYTEAFF.